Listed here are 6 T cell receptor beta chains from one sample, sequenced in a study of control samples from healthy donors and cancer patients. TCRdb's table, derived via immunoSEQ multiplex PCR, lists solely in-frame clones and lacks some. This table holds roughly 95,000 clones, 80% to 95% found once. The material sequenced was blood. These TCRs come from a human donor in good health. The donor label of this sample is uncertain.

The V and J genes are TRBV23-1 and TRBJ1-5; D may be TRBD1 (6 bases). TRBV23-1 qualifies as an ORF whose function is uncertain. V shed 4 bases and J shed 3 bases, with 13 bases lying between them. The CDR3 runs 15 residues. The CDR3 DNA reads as TGCGCCAGCAGTCCTGAATGGGACATCAATCAGCCCCAGCATTTT. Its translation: CASSPEWDINQPQHF.

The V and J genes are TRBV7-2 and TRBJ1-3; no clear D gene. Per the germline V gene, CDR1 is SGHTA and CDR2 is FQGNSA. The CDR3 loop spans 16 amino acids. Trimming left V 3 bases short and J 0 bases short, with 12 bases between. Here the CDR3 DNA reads TGTGCCAGCAGCTTGGATTTGGGTCTCTCTGGAAACACCATATATTTT. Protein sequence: CASSLDLGLSGNTIYF.

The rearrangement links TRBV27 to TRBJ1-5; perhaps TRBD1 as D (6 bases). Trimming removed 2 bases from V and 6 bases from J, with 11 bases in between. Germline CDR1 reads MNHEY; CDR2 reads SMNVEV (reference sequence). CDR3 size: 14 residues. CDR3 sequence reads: CASSLRGAVQPQHF. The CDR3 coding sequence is TGTGCCAGCAGTTTACGGGGGGCAGTTCAGCCCCAGCATTTT.

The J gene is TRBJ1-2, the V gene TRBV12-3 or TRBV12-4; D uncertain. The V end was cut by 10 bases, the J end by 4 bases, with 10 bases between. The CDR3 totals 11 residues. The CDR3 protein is CATKRSYGYTF. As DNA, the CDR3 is TGTGCCACGAAGCGAAGCTATGGCTACACCTTC.

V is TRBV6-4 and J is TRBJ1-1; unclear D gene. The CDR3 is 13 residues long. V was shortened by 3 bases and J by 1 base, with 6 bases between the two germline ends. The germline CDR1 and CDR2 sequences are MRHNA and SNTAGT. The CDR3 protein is CASSERGNTEAFF. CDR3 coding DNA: TGTGCCAGCAGTGAACGGGGGAACACTGAAGCTTTCTTT.

CDR3: CATSRAPDSRETQYF. DNA for the CDR3: TGTGCCACCAGCAGAGCACCGGACAGCCGGGAGACCCAGTACTTC. This rearrangement joins TRBV15 to TRBJ2-5; maybe TRBD1 (6 bases). V was trimmed by 1 base and J by 5 bases, leaving 14 bases between them. Germline CDR1 LNHNV, CDR2 YYDKDF (reference sequence). The CDR3 contains 15 residues.